This TCR beta chain was observed in a study of early T cells in non-severe SARS-CoV-2 infection. At the level of the study: Sequencing targeted bulk RNA from unsorted whole blood, leaving chains unpaired.

Germline assignment: CDR1 LNHNV and CDR2 YYDKDF (reference sequence). Trimming left V 0 bases short and J 7 bases short, with 7 bases between. The CDR3 consists of 14 residues. About this clonotype: Its antigen is undetermined.

General study findings and limits: Matching with VDJdb favored anti-spike CD8 responses (missing private and CD4 specificities).

Separate cDNA molecules each had unique molecular identifiers attached to them. TCRdb used MiXCR to reprocess the 5' RACE reads, holding one entry per CDR3 protein. In the table there are tens of thousands of distinct CDR3 sequences, 11% to 15% of which are singletons. Specimen: whole blood. V usage is TRBV15 and J usage is TRBJ1-6, with D tentatively TRBD1 (6 bases). The receptor's source is an adult who was a healthcare worker with PCR-confirmed SARS-CoV-2 infection or an uninfected control (not recorded which). The CDR3 region is CATSRDRGNSPLHF. CDR3 DNA: TGTGCCACCAGCAGAGACAGGGGAAATTCACCCCTCCACTTT.